These 13 T cell receptor beta chains came from one sample sequenced in a study of OX40 agonist ivuxolimab in advanced cancers. Assay used: immunoSEQ multiplex PCR; TCRdb lists only in-frame clones, some missing. This sample yields 45,000 to 50,000 clones, of which roughly 93% are seen a single time; over 15% belongs to the top ten. This specimen was CD4+ or CD8+ T cells sorted from blood, taken in a trial of the OX40 agonist ivuxolimab. The source is an adult with an advanced solid tumor such as melanoma, head and neck, liver or kidney cancer.

The CDR3 nucleotides read TGTGCCAGCAGTTTATTGGTACGGATGAACACTGAAGCTTTCTTT. Protein product: CASSLLVRMNTEAFF. V and J are TRBV27 and TRBJ1-1; no reliable D call. From germline, CDR1 is MNHEY and CDR2 SMNVEV (reference sequence). The V end lost 1 base, the J end lost 0 bases, and 9 bases lay between the germline ends. This CDR3 has 15 residues.

In this sample, this clone turned up a few times. The J gene is TRBJ1-5, the V gene TRBV28; D may be TRBD1 (5 bases). The CDR3 extends over 15 amino acids. Trimming left V 2 bases short and J 7 bases short, with 15 bases between. CDR1 and CDR2 from the germline V gene are MDHEN and SYDVKM. CDR3 nucleotides: TGTGCCAGCAGTTTAGCAGGGTCCGAGAGGCAGCCCCAGCATTTT. Amino acids: CASSLAGSERQPQHF.

The chain carries TRBV6-1 and TRBJ2-7, with D possibly being TRBD1 (7 bases). The germline CDR1 and CDR2 sequences are MNHNS and SASEGT. The V end lost 5 bases, the J end lost 3 bases, and 14 bases lay between the germline ends. This CDR3 has 14 residues. The CDR3 sequence is CASSPGAGGYEQYF. The CDR3 region has the DNA TGTGCCAGCAGTCCGGGGGCAGGGGGCTACGAGCAGTACTTC.

This chain links TRBV15 with TRBJ2-1; possibly TRBD2 for D (7 bases). The CDR3 length is 18 residues. Germline V gives CDR1 LNHNV, CDR2 YYDKDF (reference sequence). V lost 8 bases, J lost 4 bases, and 27 bases lay in between. The CDR3 DNA reads as TGTGCCACCCGGAAGGATCGGGGAGGGGGGGTGACATACAATGAGCAGTTCTTC. This sequence encodes CATRKDRGGGVTYNEQFF.

The chain links TRBV5-6 to TRBJ1-1, with 9 bases matching TRBD1. CDR1 is SGHDT, CDR2 YYEEEE, per germline. J was trimmed by 4 bases and V by 4 bases; bases with no gene match: 17. This CDR3 is 18 amino acids long. In DNA form, the CDR3 reads TGTGCCAGCAGCCCCGGGACAGGGACCGAGGTGGGGAGCACTGAAGCTTTCTTT. This gives the protein CASSPGTGTEVGSTEAFF.

In the case of this clone: Compared with germline, one end of the junction differs, possibly owing to a read error. Distinct nucleotide sequences in the sample also encode this CDR3. The CDR3 DNA sequence: TGTGCCAGCAGTGCCCGGGACAGATCTAATGAAAAACTATTTTTT. Translating it yields CASSARDRSNEKLFF. The V and J genes are TRBV27 and TRBJ1-4; 7 nucleotides match TRBD1. Germline V gene sequence: CDR1 MNHEY, CDR2 SMNVEV (reference sequence). The CDR3 spans 15 residues.

The chain combines TRBV28 with TRBJ2-5; 10 bases fit TRBD1. The better agreement between TRBJ2-7 and the DNA end casts doubt on the J call. CDR3 length equals 14 residues. Germline V gene lookup returns CDR1 MDHEN and CDR2 SYDVKM. CDR3: CASSSGQGGYEQYF. The CDR3 nucleotides read TGTGCCAGCAGTTCCGGACAGGGGGGCTACGAGCAGTACTTC.

A word on this clone: The same CDR3 arises from other DNA sequences in this sample as well. The chain has TRBV7-6 and TRBJ1-2, with D perhaps TRBD1 (5 bases). CDR1 and CDR2 from the germline V gene are SGHVS and FNYEAQ. The V end lost 1 base, the J end lost 2 bases, and 11 bases lay between the germline ends. There are 15 residues in the CDR3. The CDR3 loop is CASSLGRQGNYGYTF. CDR3 bases: TGTGCCAGCAGCTTAGGTCGGCAGGGCAACTATGGCTACACCTTC.

This sequence joins TRBV27 and TRBJ1-2, with D tentatively TRBD1 (6 bases). CDR1 and CDR2 from the germline V gene are MNHEY and SMNVEV (reference sequence). There are 15 residues in the CDR3. V was cut by 2 bases and J by 2 bases, with 12 bases left in between. Here the CDR3 reads CASSLGMDRNYGYTF. Here the CDR3 DNA reads TGTGCCAGCAGTTTAGGGATGGACAGAAACTATGGCTACACCTTC.

The CDR3 protein is CASSTWNEQYF. As DNA, the CDR3 is TGTGCCAGCAGCACCTGGAACGAGCAGTACTTC. The chain couples TRBV11-2 to TRBJ2-7; the D is unclear. The CDR3 runs to 11 residues. V shed 5 bases and J shed 5 bases, with 7 bases lying between them. The V gene's germline CDR1 is SGHAT and CDR2 FQNNGV.

The chain couples TRBV7-9 to TRBJ1-3, with a tentative D call TRBD1 (5 bases). This CDR3 is built from 17 residues. From germline, CDR1 is SEHNR and CDR2 FQNEAQ (reference sequence). V lost 2 bases and J 0 bases, leaving 14 bases between the germline ends. CDR3 nucleotide sequence: TGTGCCAGCAGCTTATTTGGGGCAGCTCGCTCTGGAAACACCATATATTTT. Translated, it gives CASSLFGAARSGNTIYF.

Regarding this clone: This same CDR3 is encoded by further DNA sequences in the sample. V usage is TRBV9 and J usage is TRBJ2-3; D not resolved. This CDR3 has 12 amino acids. Germline CDR1 SGDLS, CDR2 YYNGEE. With 4 bases removed from V and 3 bases from J, the gap between germline ends came to 6 bases. DNA of the CDR3: TGTGCCAGCAGCCCCGGTACAGATACGCAGTATTTT. Protein: CASSPGTDTQYF. Full variable domain (remainder filled in from reference TRBV9 and TRBJ2-3): DSGVTQTPKHLITATGQRVTLRCSPRSGDLSVYWYQQSLDQGLQFLIQYYNGEERAKGNILERFSAQQFPDLHSELNLSSLELGDSALYFCASSPGTDTQYFGPGTRLTVL.

This clone was observed a few times. The chain couples TRBV9 to TRBJ1-1; D may be TRBD1 (6 bases). There are 13 residues in the CDR3. Germline-derived CDR1 and CDR2 are SGDLS and YYNGEE. Deletions cut 5 bases from V and 3 bases from J, with 11 bases between. The CDR3 nucleotides read TGTGCCAGCAGGGGCAGGGGAGACACTGAAGCTTTCTTT. Translation gives CASRGRGDTEAFF.